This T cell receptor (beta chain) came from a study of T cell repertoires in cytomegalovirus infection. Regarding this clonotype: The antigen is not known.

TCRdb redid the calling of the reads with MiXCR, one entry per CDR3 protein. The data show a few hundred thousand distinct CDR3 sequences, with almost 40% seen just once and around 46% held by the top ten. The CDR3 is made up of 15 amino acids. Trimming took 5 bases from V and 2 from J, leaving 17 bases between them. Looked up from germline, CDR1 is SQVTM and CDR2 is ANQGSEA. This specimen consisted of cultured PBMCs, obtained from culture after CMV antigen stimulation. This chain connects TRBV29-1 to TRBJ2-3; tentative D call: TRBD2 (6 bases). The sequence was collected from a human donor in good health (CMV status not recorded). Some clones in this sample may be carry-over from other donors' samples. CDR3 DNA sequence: TGCAGCGTTCTGGGGTCTGGGGGGTTCACAGATACGCAGTATTTT. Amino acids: CSVLGSGGFTDTQYF.